Shown below are 30 T cell receptor beta chains from a single sample sequenced in a study of T cell changes during pregnancy in multiple sclerosis. Profiling relied on immunoSEQ multiplex PCR, and the TCRdb table lists in-frame clones only, not all of them. The sample lists under 55,000 clones, roughly nine tenths occurring once. Sequenced material: CD8+ T cells from peripheral blood mononuclear cells, taken after pregnancy. Every receptor here comes from a female donor with multiple sclerosis, enrolled in a pregnancy study.

This chain uses TRBV9 with TRBJ2-7; 8 bases map to TRBD2. The CDR3 has 14 amino acids. Germline CDR1 and CDR2: SGDLS and YYNGEE. The V gene end was trimmed by 4 bases and the J gene end by 7 bases; junction bases not matched to a gene: 10. The CDR3 DNA sequence: TGTGCCAGCAGCCCCGGCGGGGGGCTGGGGGAGCAGTACTTC. This gives the protein CASSPGGGLGEQYF.

The chain employs TRBV6-4 and TRBJ2-1; 11 bases are a match to TRBD2. CDR1 is MRHNA, CDR2 SNTAGT, per germline. There are 15 residues in the CDR3. With V trimmed by 3 bases and J by 4 bases, 2 bases remained unmatched. CDR3 sequence: CASSEASGGYNEQFF. The CDR3 coding sequence is TGTGCCAGCAGTGAGGCTAGCGGGGGGTACAATGAGCAGTTCTTC.

The V call is TRBV27, the J call TRBJ2-1; 12 nucleotides line up with TRBD2. The J segment lost 4 bases and the V segment lost 5 bases, leaving 3 bases of the junction unmatched. CDR3 length: 15 amino acids. Germline CDR1 MNHEY, CDR2 SMNVEV (reference sequence). The CDR3 bases are TGTGCCAGCAGTCGACTAGCGGGGGAATACAATGAGCAGTTCTTC. It codes for CASSRLAGEYNEQFF.

This sequence joins TRBV6-6 and TRBJ2-3; weak D call: TRBD2 (5 bases). The CDR3 length is 11 residues. Germline lookup yields CDR1 MNHNY and CDR2 SVGAGI (reference sequence). Trimming left V 6 bases short and J 8 bases short, with 9 bases between. CDR3 sequence: CASSPAGTQYF. In DNA form, the CDR3 reads TGTGCCAGCAGCCCCGCGGGTACGCAGTATTTT.

The chain employs TRBV4-2 and TRBJ2-3; 13 bases are a match to TRBD2. Trimming cost V 4 bases and J 3 bases; bases outside gene matches: 13. Germline assignment: CDR1 LGHNA and CDR2 YNFKEQ. The CDR3 consists of 19 residues. This chain's CDR3 is CASSLPTSGGRMGTDTQYF. The CDR3 DNA sequence: TGTGCCAGCAGCCTACCGACTAGCGGGGGGAGGATGGGTACAGATACGCAGTATTTT.

The chain couples TRBV9 to TRBJ2-3; D possibly corresponds to TRBD1 (5 bases). V lost 3 bases and J 5 bases, leaving 13 bases between the germline ends. Germline V gives CDR1 SGDLS, CDR2 YYNGEE. The CDR3 contains 14 residues. CDR3 DNA sequence: TGTGCCAGCAGCGCATCAGGGAAATTAGATACGCAGTATTTT. Translated, it gives CASSASGKLDTQYF.

The chain recombines TRBV6-1 with TRBJ2-1; D is perhaps TRBD2 (6 bases). CDR3 length equals 15 residues. Germline V gene sequence: CDR1 MNHNS, CDR2 SASEGT. With 1 base removed from V and 0 bases from J, the gap between germline ends came to 7 bases. The DNA for the CDR3 is TGTGCCAGCAGTGAAGACGGGAGCTCCTACAATGAGCAGTTCTTC. This gives the protein CASSEDGSSYNEQFF.

This rearrangement joins TRBV7-3 to TRBJ1-2; D is unclear. The CDR3 is 17 residues long. CDR1 SGHTA and CDR2 FQGTGA come from the germline V gene. Trimming removed 5 bases at V and 7 bases at J, with 26 bases between. CDR3 sequence (DNA): TGTGCCAGCAGCCCAGGAGGTTTCGGCGGAGAGCGAGGTGGCTACACCTTC. Protein: CASSPGGFGGERGGYTF.

The V and J genes are TRBV2 and TRBJ1-6; D not resolved. This CDR3 is 16 amino acids long. The V end lost 8 bases, the J end lost 0 bases, and 14 bases lay between the germline ends. Germline CDR1 reads SNHLY; CDR2 reads FYNNEI. CDR3 DNA sequence: TGTGCCAGCGGCACAGAGATTAGCTCCTATAATTCACCCCTCCACTTT. It codes for CASGTEISSYNSPLHF.

As DNA, the CDR3 is TGTGCCAGCAGTGAAGGGGGGGGTGGAGAGACCCAGTACTTC. It specifies CASSEGGGGETQYF. The chain uses TRBV6-1 and TRBJ2-5, with TRBD2 identical over 7 bases. CDR1 and CDR2 from the germline V gene are MNHNS and SASEGT. The CDR3 spans 14 residues. V was pared by 1 base and J by 4 bases, with 3 bases of the junction left unmatched.

V gene TRBV19 combines with J gene TRBJ2-7; D might be TRBD2 (6 bases). The CDR3 length is 15 residues. Trimming took off 5 bases at V and 6 bases at J, with 20 bases between the two ends. Per the germline V gene, CDR1 is LNHDA and CDR2 is SQIVND (reference sequence). CDR3 sequence (DNA): TGTGCCAGTAGTCCCCGGGCCTCGGAAGCGGGCGAGCAGTACTTC. The encoded protein is CASSPRASEAGEQYF.

This clone appeared once. This CDR3 is CASEPTGTGNTIYF. The CDR3 DNA reads TGTGCCAGCGAACCGACAGGGACTGGAAACACCATATATTTT. This sequence joins TRBV9 and TRBJ1-3; TRBD1 matches at 7 bases. The V gene's germline CDR1 is SGDLS and CDR2 YYNGEE. The V gene end was trimmed by 7 bases and the J gene end by 2 bases; junction bases not matched to a gene: 6. This CDR3 region has 14 residues. The variable domain in full, with the rest retrieved from reference TRBV9 and TRBJ1-3, is DSGVTQTPKHLITATGQRVTLRCSPRSGDLSVYWYQQSLDQGLQFLIQYYNGEERAKGNILERFSAQQFPDLHSELNLSSLELGDSALYFCASEPTGTGNTIYFGEGSWLTVV.

The chain uses TRBV7-6 and TRBJ2-7, with TRBD1 as a possible D gene (6 bases). This CDR3 is built from 14 residues. Trimming stripped 1 base from V and 4 bases from J, with 11 bases between. Germline assignment: CDR1 SGHVS and CDR2 FNYEAQ. DNA for the CDR3: TGTGCCAGCAGCTTAGGGACAGCGGAATACGAGCAGTACTTC. As protein: CASSLGTAEYEQYF.

This clone was observed once. The chain recombines TRBV19 with TRBJ2-1; possibly TRBD1 for D (5 bases). Germline-derived CDR1 and CDR2 are LNHDA and SQIVND (reference sequence). V was cut by 4 bases and J by 3 bases, with 16 bases left in between. The CDR3 length is 16 residues. CDR3 DNA: TGTGCCAGTAGTAAACACAACGACAGATTCTACAATGAGCAGTTCTTC. Its translation: CASSKHNDRFYNEQFF.

The V gene is TRBV7-3, the J gene TRBJ2-2, with 8 bases lining up with TRBD2. The J segment lost 6 bases and the V segment lost 2 bases, leaving 8 bases of the junction unmatched. Germline CDR1 SGHTA, CDR2 FQGTGA. The CDR3 runs 16 residues. The CDR3 DNA reads as TGTGCCAGCAGCTTAGTGGCGGGGGGCGACCCCGGGGAGCTGTTTTTT. It codes for CASSLVAGGDPGELFF.

The chain recombines TRBV9 with TRBJ1-6, with D possibly TRBD1 on 5 matching bases. Looked up from germline, CDR1 is SGDLS and CDR2 is YYNGEE. Trimming left V 2 bases short and J 7 bases short, with 13 bases between. The CDR3 is 15 residues long. This CDR3 is CASSVGTLENSPLHF. DNA for the CDR3: TGTGCCAGCAGCGTCGGGACTCTAGAGAATTCACCCCTCCACTTT.

V and J are TRBV27 and TRBJ2-7, with TRBD2 identical over 7 bases. CDR1 and CDR2 from the germline V gene are MNHEY and SMNVEV (reference sequence). Trimming took 3 bases from V and 2 from J; bases not matched to a gene: 10. This CDR3 region has 16 residues. CDR3 in amino acids: CASSFYSGGGAYEQYF. As DNA, the CDR3 is TGTGCCAGCAGTTTCTATAGTGGCGGGGGTGCCTACGAGCAGTACTTC.

The chain employs TRBV4-1 and TRBJ1-1; the D gene is possibly TRBD1 (5 bases). V shed 1 base and J shed 4 bases, with 13 bases lying between them. The CDR3 consists of 15 residues. The germline V gene has CDR1 MGHRA and CDR2 YSYEKL. This CDR3 reads CASSQGSLGGTEAFF. CDR3 DNA: TGCGCCAGCAGCCAAGGAAGTCTGGGGGGCACTGAAGCTTTCTTT.

The V and J genes are TRBV13 and TRBJ2-3; D gene ambiguous. V was trimmed by 5 bases and J by 4 bases, leaving 13 bases between them. The germline gives CDR1 PRHDT, CDR2 FYEKMQ (reference sequence). The CDR3 is 14 residues long. The CDR3 sequence is CASSVSPRADTQYF. The CDR3 bases are TGTGCCAGCAGCGTATCACCCCGGGCAGATACGCAGTATTTT.

The chain recombines TRBV6-5 with TRBJ1-3; 7 bases map to TRBD1. Trimming took 5 bases from V and 4 from J; bases not matched to a gene: 2. CDR1 and CDR2 from the germline V gene are MNHEY and SVGAGI. This CDR3 contains 13 residues. The CDR3: CASSLDRGNTIYF. The CDR3 nucleotides read TGTGCCAGCAGTCTGGACAGGGGAAACACCATATATTTT.

Here the CDR3 reads CASSLEGLGTEAFF. The CDR3 coding sequence is TGCGCCAGCAGCTTGGAGGGACTAGGCACTGAAGCTTTCTTT. J is TRBJ1-1 and V is TRBV5-1; weak D call: TRBD1 (5 bases). V gave up 0 bases and J gave up 4 bases, with 10 bases separating them. Germline CDR1 and CDR2: SGHRS and YFSETQ. This CDR3 comprises 14 residues.

J is TRBJ2-2 and V is TRBV6-5; D gene uncertain. This CDR3 contains 15 residues. Germline CDR1 reads MNHEY; CDR2 reads SVGAGI. Trimming shortened V by 2 bases and J by 0 bases, and 7 bases separated the two germline ends. The CDR3 sequence is CASSYATTNTGELFF. CDR3 DNA sequence: TGTGCCAGCAGTTACGCCACAACGAACACCGGGGAGCTGTTTTTT.

This clone was observed a few times. J is TRBJ1-1 and V is TRBV11-2; possible D gene TRBD1, 6 bases. CDR3 size: 14 residues. Germline V gives CDR1 SGHAT, CDR2 FQNNGV. Trimming left V 9 bases short and J 1 base short, with 15 bases between. The CDR3 DNA reads as TGTGCCAGTCTTATCACACAGGGGAACACTGAAGCTTTCTTT. Protein product: CASLITQGNTEAFF.

V and J are TRBV6-4 and TRBJ2-1; 7 bases line up with TRBD2. This CDR3 is 14 amino acids long. Germline CDR1 and CDR2: MRHNA and SNTAGT. Trimming removed 10 bases from V and 7 bases from J; junction bases left unmatched: 13. CDR3 DNA: TGTGCCACCTCCACTGGGAGGGAAGGAAATGAGCAGTTCTTC. It codes for CATSTGREGNEQFF.

Note on this clone: Relative to the germline gene, one junction end is altered; a read error may explain this. The chain employs TRBV2 and TRBJ2-5; the match to TRBD2 covers 12 bases. There are 18 residues in the CDR3. Germline V CDR1 and CDR2: SNHLY, FYNNEI. In nucleotides, the CDR3 is TGTGCCAGCAGTAATAACGGGAGACTAGCGGGGGACCAGGAGACCCAGTACTTC. Its translation is CASSNNGRLAGDQETQYF. Full variable domain (rest looked up from reference TRBV2 and TRBJ2-5): EPEVTQTPSHQVTQMGQEVILRCVPISNHLYFYWYRQILGQKVEFLVSFYNNEISEKSEIFDDQFSVERPDGSNFTLKIRSTKLEDSAMYFCASSNNGRLAGDQETQYFGPGTRLLVL.

The chain couples TRBV9 to TRBJ2-5; 10 bases are a match to TRBD1. J gave up 3 bases and V 3 bases, and 2 bases lay outside the gene matches. The CDR3 sequence is 14 residues long. Germline V lookup: CDR1 SGDLS, CDR2 YYNGEE. CDR3 coding DNA: TGTGCCAGCAGCGCGGACAGGGGGGAAGAGACCCAGTACTTC. Protein sequence: CASSADRGEETQYF.

V and J are TRBV14 and TRBJ2-7; TRBD1 matches at 8 bases. Germline V gene sequence: CDR1 SGHDN, CDR2 FVKESK. The CDR3 totals 13 residues. Trimming at V came to 4 bases and at J to 4 bases, leaving 3 bases not matched to a gene. DNA for the CDR3: TGTGCCAGCAGCCCCGGACAGGGATACGAGCAGTACTTC. Translating it yields CASSPGQGYEQYF.

V is TRBV5-1 and J is TRBJ1-1; the D gene is possibly TRBD1 (5 bases). Trimming took off 0 bases at V and 3 bases at J, with 24 bases between the two ends. CDR3 size: 19 residues. Germline V gives CDR1 SGHRS, CDR2 YFSETQ. This chain's CDR3 is CASSLGVSGAYRGDTEAFF. Written as DNA, the CDR3 is TGCGCCAGCAGCTTGGGGGTCAGTGGGGCTTATCGTGGTGACACTGAAGCTTTCTTT.

The rearrangement joins TRBV13 to TRBJ1-1; possible D gene TRBD1, 6 bases. The length of the CDR3 is 14 residues. Germline V gene sequence: CDR1 PRHDT, CDR2 FYEKMQ (reference sequence). V lost 1 base and J lost 6, with 12 bases in between. CDR3 residues: CASSLDRANSEAFF. The CDR3 DNA follows: TGTGCCAGCAGCTTAGACAGGGCTAACTCTGAAGCTTTCTTT. Drawing the rest from reference TRBV13 and TRBJ1-1, the complete variable domain is AAGVIQSPRHLIKEKRETATLKCYPIPRHDTVYWYQQGPGQDPQFLISFYEKMQSDKGSIPDRFSAQQFSDYHSELNMSSLELGDSALYFCASSLDRANSEAFFGQGTRLTVV.

The chain uses TRBV30 and TRBJ2-7; D is undetermined. This CDR3 region has 15 residues. Germline lookup yields CDR1 GTSNPN and CDR2 SVGIG (reference sequence). Trimming took 0 bases from V and 1 from J, leaving 13 bases between them. Here the CDR3 DNA reads TGTGCCTGGAGTGTATGGGCCAGTCCTTCCTACGAGCAGTACTTC. This sequence encodes CAWSVWASPSYEQYF.